This is a list of T cell receptor beta chains from one sample in a study of chemoradiotherapy in HPV16-positive cancers. Measured with immunoSEQ multiplex PCR; TCRdb has only the in-frame clones, and not every one. Here the sample spans fewer than 15,000 clones, less than 75% being singletons. Sampling was carried out from a patient who underwent chemoradiotherapy. The receptor set was obtained from a human donor with HPV-associated anogenital cancer. CDR3s include the opening cysteine and the closing phenylalanine or tryptophan. The order of the fields is clone size, J gene, D gene, V gene, CDR3 protein, CDR3 DNA. D genes are given only for firm matches. Size is omitted from some rows. Given values are once, few, many or a class for expanded clones.

clone size: .; J gene: TRBJ2-2; D gene: TRBD2; V gene: TRBV7-3; CDR3 protein: CASSLTASGSTGELFF; CDR3 DNA: TGTGCCAGCAGCTTAACAGCTAGCGGGTCTACCGGGGAGCTGTTTTTT
clone size: few; J gene: TRBJ2-6; D gene: .; V gene: TRBV7-6; CDR3 protein: CASSLDISGANVLTF; CDR3 DNA: TGTGCCAGCAGCCTCGACATATCCGGGGCCAACGTCCTGACTTTC
clone size: .; J gene: TRBJ2-3; D gene: .; V gene: TRBV28; CDR3 protein: CASSPGPHEDTQYF; CDR3 DNA: TGTGCCAGCAGCCCGGGACCGCACGAGGATACGCAGTATTTT
clone size: .; J gene: TRBJ1-4; D gene: .; V gene: TRBV10-3; CDR3 protein: CAISESNTDTRKLFF; CDR3 DNA: TGTGCCATCAGTGAGTCGAACACGGATACGAGAAAACTGTTTTTT
clone size: .; J gene: TRBJ1-2; D gene: TRBD1; V gene: TRBV28; CDR3 protein: CASSLWGQGYGYTF; CDR3 DNA: TGTGCCAGCAGTTTATGGGGACAGGGCTATGGCTACACCTTC
clone size: .; J gene: TRBJ2-1; D gene: .; V gene: TRBV11-2; CDR3 protein: CASSRELYNEQFF; CDR3 DNA: TGTGCCAGCTCTCGGGAGTTATACAATGAGCAGTTCTTC
clone size: .; J gene: TRBJ2-5; D gene: .; V gene: TRBV25-1; CDR3 protein: CASSDRGETQYF; CDR3 DNA: TGTGCCAGCAGTGACAGGGGAGAGACCCAGTACTTC
clone size: few; J gene: TRBJ2-7; D gene: TRBD1; V gene: TRBV19; CDR3 protein: CASSTGTGIYEQYF; CDR3 DNA: TGTGCCAGTAGTACCGGGACAGGGATCTACGAGCAGTACTTC
clone size: .; J gene: TRBJ2-1; D gene: .; V gene: TRBV5-1; CDR3 protein: CASSDRDNNEQFF; CDR3 DNA: TGCGCCAGCAGCGACCGGGACAACAATGAGCAGTTCTTC
clone size: .; J gene: TRBJ1-2; D gene: .; V gene: TRBV5-1; CDR3 protein: CASSLNGEKGYTF; CDR3 DNA: TGCGCCAGCAGCTTAAACGGGGAAAAAGGCTACACCTTC
clone size: .; J gene: TRBJ2-6; D gene: TRBD1; V gene: TRBV29-1; CDR3 protein: CSVELRARGSSGANVLTF; CDR3 DNA: TGCAGCGTTGAACTAAGGGCCAGGGGGAGCTCTGGGGCCAACGTCCTGACTTTC
clone size: .; J gene: TRBJ2-7; D gene: .; V gene: TRBV7-8; CDR3 protein: CASSLFRTATYEQYF; CDR3 DNA: TGTGCCAGCAGCTTATTTCGGACGGCCACCTACGAGCAGTACTTC
clone size: .; J gene: TRBJ1-5; D gene: .; V gene: TRBV28; CDR3 protein: CASSSGNQPQHF; CDR3 DNA: TGTGCCAGCAGTTCAGGAAATCAGCCCCAGCATTTT
clone size: few; J gene: TRBJ2-6; D gene: .; V gene: TRBV28; CDR3 protein: CASNPSPGSGANVLTF; CDR3 DNA: TGTGCCAGCAACCCGAGCCCAGGCTCTGGGGCCAACGTCCTGACTTTC
clone size: once; J gene: TRBJ1-5; D gene: .; V gene: TRBV2; CDR3 protein: CASSEEGGNQPQHF; CDR3 DNA: TGTGCCAGCAGTGAAGAGGGTGGAAATCAGCCCCAGCATTTT
clone size: .; J gene: TRBJ2-1; D gene: TRBD2; V gene: TRBV6-5; CDR3 protein: CASRAGGGYEQFF; CDR3 DNA: TGTGCCAGCAGAGCGGGAGGCGGGTATGAGCAGTTCTTC
clone size: .; J gene: TRBJ2-1; D gene: TRBD2; V gene: TRBV28; CDR3 protein: CASKKVASGNEQFF; CDR3 DNA: TGTGCCAGTAAAAAGGTAGCTAGCGGGAATGAGCAGTTCTTC
clone size: .; J gene: TRBJ2-1; D gene: TRBD1; V gene: TRBV10-3; CDR3 protein: CAIRAGTGGYNEQFF; CDR3 DNA: TGTGCCATCCGAGCCGGGACAGGGGGATACAATGAGCAGTTCTTC
clone size: .; J gene: TRBJ1-1; D gene: TRBD1; V gene: TRBV7-9; CDR3 protein: CAGGGQTNTEAFF; CDR3 DNA: TGTGCCGGTGGGGGACAGACGAACACTGAAGCTTTCTTT
clone size: .; J gene: TRBJ1-2; D gene: TRBD1; V gene: TRBV19; CDR3 protein: CASSIESGQSGYTF; CDR3 DNA: TGTGCCAGTAGTATAGAGTCGGGACAGTCTGGCTACACCTTC
clone size: .; J gene: TRBJ2-2; D gene: .; V gene: TRBV4-1; CDR3 protein: CASSQDRVPGELFF; CDR3 DNA: TGCGCCAGCAGCCAAGATAGGGTTCCCGGGGAGCTGTTTTTT